The 25 T cell receptor beta chains listed next were all sequenced from one sample in a study of identical twins. Each CDR3 protein gets one entry after TCRdb re-called the 5' RACE reads with MiXCR. This table has 690,000 or so distinct CDR3 sequences, 6% to 6.5% appearing once. The material sequenced was naive T cells sorted from blood. The receptor source for this set is a man younger than 35 in good health.

This clonotype was seen ten or more times. J is TRBJ2-1 and V is TRBV5-1, with D tentatively TRBD2 (6 bases). V was shortened by 4 bases and J by 6 bases, with 11 bases between the two germline ends. This CDR3 comprises 13 residues. From germline, CDR1 is SGHRS and CDR2 YFSETQ. The CDR3 protein is CASSRRESNEQFF. CDR3 nucleotide sequence: TGCGCCAGCAGCCGTCGGGAGTCCAATGAGCAGTTCTTC. Full variable domain (outside the CDR3, taken from reference TRBV5-1 and TRBJ2-1): KAGVTQTPRYLIKTRGQQVTLSCSPISGHRSVSWYQQTPGQGLQFLFEYFSETQRNKGNFPGRFSGRQFSNSRSEMNVSTLELGDSALYLCASSRRESNEQFFGPGTRLTVL.

The table lists this clonotype with a few counts. The genes are TRBV6-2 or TRBV6-3 and TRBJ2-6, with 9 bases matching TRBD1. This CDR3 has 20 amino acids. V lost 2 bases and J lost 2; bases outside the gene matches: 13. Germline CDR1 and CDR2: MNHEY and SVGEGT. CDR3 coding DNA: TGTGCCAGCAGTTACCAACCACCGGGACAGGGAGAGACTGGGGCCAACGTCCTGACTTTC. It translates to CASSYQPPGQGETGANVLTF.

This clonotype has at least ten counts. CDR3 sequence reads: CSARDTLTDTQYF. In DNA form, the CDR3 reads TGCAGTGCTAGAGATACGCTGACAGATACGCAGTATTTT. The V call is TRBV20-1, the J call TRBJ2-3; D not certain. The CDR3 length is 13 residues. Germline CDR1 and CDR2: DFQATT and SNEGSKA (reference sequence). The germline V and J ends were trimmed by 0 bases and 3 bases, with 7 bases remaining between them.

This clonotype was counted ten times or more. The V and J genes are TRBV29-1 and TRBJ1-3; 11 bases are shared with TRBD1. The V segment lost 6 bases and the J segment 4 bases; nucleotides outside the gene matches: 11. The CDR3 spans 16 residues. The germline CDR1 and CDR2 sequences are SQVTM and ANQGSEA. In DNA form, the CDR3 reads TGCAGCGTCCAACGAAGGGGACAGGGGGAGGGAAACACCATATATTTT. Protein sequence: CSVQRRGQGEGNTIYF. Complete variable domain (other parts from reference TRBV29-1 and TRBJ1-3): SAVISQKPSRDICQRGTSLTIQCQVDSQVTMMFWYRQQPGQSLTLIATANQGSEATYESGFVIDKFPISRPNLTFSTLTVSNMSPEDSSIYLCSVQRRGQGEGNTIYFGEGSWLTVV.

The chain is built from TRBV12-3 or TRBV12-4 and TRBJ2-7; tentatively, D is TRBD1 (6 bases). With 2 bases removed from V and 4 bases from J, the gap between germline ends came to 12 bases. The CDR3 consists of 14 residues. CDR3 amino acids: CASSLMGQAYEQYF. For the CDR3, the DNA is TGTGCCAGCAGTTTAATGGGACAAGCGTACGAGCAGTACTTC.

The chain combines TRBV6-1 with TRBJ1-5; D is unclear. Trimming pared 8 bases from V and 1 base from J, leaving 15 bases between. The CDR3 consists of 15 residues. CDR1 MNHNS and CDR2 SASEGT come from the germline V gene. The CDR3 bases are TGTGCCAGCTCGGAGGTACCGGGAAGCAATCAGCCCCAGCATTTT. Translation: CASSEVPGSNQPQHF.

This clonotype turned up a few times. This chain joins TRBV5-5 and TRBJ2-1; D might be TRBD1 or TRBD2, each matching 5 bases. This CDR3 contains 16 residues. Germline-derived CDR1 and CDR2 are SGHKS and YYEKEE (reference sequence). Trimming took off 3 bases at V and 2 bases at J, with 15 bases between the two ends. The CDR3 coding sequence is TGTGCCAGCAGCTCCTTCCTGGGGGTACCCTACAATGAGCAGTTCTTC. It specifies CASSSFLGVPYNEQFF.

This clonotype occurred many times. The rearrangement uses TRBV12-3 or TRBV12-4 and TRBJ2-1, with 11 bases aligning to TRBD2. With 3 bases clipped from V and 15 bases from J, the junction kept 10 bases outside the gene matches. The CDR3 length is 14 residues. The CDR3 DNA sequence: TGTGCCAGCAGTTTCTCCCTAGCGGGAGGTAGACTGTTCTTC. Translation: CASSFSLAGGRLFF.

This clonotype has a handful of counts. J is TRBJ2-6 and V is TRBV20-1; D unclear. V gave up 3 bases and J gave up 0 bases, with 6 bases separating them. Germline V CDR1 and CDR2: DFQATT, SNEGSKA (reference sequence). The CDR3 length is 14 residues. The CDR3 nucleotides read TGCAGTGCTAGCGGGCACTCTGGGGCCAACGTCCTGACTTTC. It encodes CSASGHSGANVLTF.

The V and J genes are TRBV7-6 and TRBJ2-1, with D unclear. The CDR3 extends over 15 amino acids. Per the germline V gene, CDR1 is SGHVS and CDR2 is FNYEAQ. V was shortened by 4 bases and J by 6 bases, with 16 bases between the two germline ends. In nucleotides, the CDR3 is TGTGCCAGCAGCTCCTCGGACCTACCGCTCAATGAGCAGTTCTTC. It encodes CASSSSDLPLNEQFF. The full variable domain, in which reference TRBV7-6 and TRBJ2-1 provide the parts outside the CDR3, is GAGVSQSPRYKVTKRGQDVALRCDPISGHVSLYWYRQALGQGPEFLTYFNYEAQQDKSGLPNDRFSAERPEGSISTLTIQRTEQRDSAMYRCASSSSDLPLNEQFFGPGTRLTVL.

This chain uses TRBV5-5 with TRBJ2-2; TRBD1 agrees at 9 bases. Per germline, CDR1 SGHKS and CDR2 YYEKEE (reference sequence). The CDR3 has 16 residues. The trim removed 3 bases at V and 5 bases at J, leaving 8 bases unmatched. The CDR3 bases are TGTGCCAGCAGCTCCCCGGGACAGGGTTTTACCGGGGAGCTGTTTTTT. Protein: CASSSPGQGFTGELFF.

This clonotype came up many times. The V gene is TRBV7-9, the J gene TRBJ2-2; no firm D call. The CDR3 is made up of 12 amino acids. The V end was cut by 4 bases, the J end by 13 bases, with 13 bases between. Germline CDR1 is SEHNR and CDR2 is FQNEAQ (reference sequence). This CDR3 reads CASSSDWARLFF. DNA for the CDR3: TGTGCCAGCAGCTCCGACTGGGCTAGGCTGTTTTTT.

CDR3 bases: TGTGCCAGCAGCCCCCGGGACAGGGGACGGGAGCAGTTCTTC. Residues: CASSPRDRGREQFF. The chain joins TRBV7-9 to TRBJ2-1; 10 nucleotides align to TRBD1. CDR3 length: 14 residues. In germline, CDR1 is SEHNR, CDR2 FQNEAQ (reference sequence). The trim removed 5 bases at V and 10 bases at J, leaving 8 bases unmatched.

The table lists this clonotype with many counts. This CDR3 reads CASSQEGSGSWSYEQYF. The CDR3 region has the DNA TGTGCCAGCAGCCAAGAAGGTTCGGGGAGTTGGTCCTACGAGCAGTACTTC. The V gene is TRBV4-2, the J gene TRBJ2-7; weak D call: TRBD2 (5 bases). V lost 0 bases to trimming and J lost 1 base, with 16 bases between them. Germline assignment: CDR1 LGHNA and CDR2 YNFKEQ. This CDR3 has 17 residues.

This clonotype has only a few counts. The J gene is TRBJ2-1, the V gene TRBV19; 9 bases fit TRBD2. The ends lost 7 bases at V and 6 bases at J; junction bases unmatched: 4. Germline loops: CDR1 LNHDA, CDR2 SQIVND (reference sequence). The CDR3 extends over 13 amino acids. The CDR3 sequence: CASTAGGPNEQFF. The DNA of the CDR3 is TGTGCCAGTACGGCGGGAGGGCCCAATGAGCAGTTCTTC.

This clonotype appeared many times. The CDR3 here is CASSRGHANTGELFF. CDR3 DNA sequence: TGTGCCAGCAGCAGGGGACACGCGAACACCGGGGAGCTGTTTTTT. The chain is built from TRBV7-8 and TRBJ2-2, with D tentatively TRBD1 (6 bases). The V gene lost 5 bases and the J gene lost 0 bases, with 10 bases spanning the gap. Per germline, CDR1 SGHVS and CDR2 FQNEAQ. The CDR3 totals 15 residues.

In this sample, this clonotype turned up many times. The chain carries TRBV7-8 and TRBJ2-2; TRBD2 is a possible D gene (6 bases). This CDR3 contains 16 residues. Trimming left V 3 bases short and J 4 bases short, with 15 bases between. Germline-derived CDR1 and CDR2 are SGHVS and FQNEAQ. CDR3 protein: CASSLGLRDRTGELFF. CDR3 bases: TGTGCCAGCAGCTTGGGTTTGCGGGATCGCACCGGGGAGCTGTTTTTT.

This clonotype turned up a few times. The chain joins TRBV5-1 to TRBJ2-1; 9 bases align to TRBD2. CDR3 length: 15 amino acids. J gave up 7 bases and V 3 bases, and 8 bases lay outside the gene matches. Germline V gives CDR1 SGHRS, CDR2 YFSETQ. The CDR3 loop reads CASSWFGTSRNEQFF. As DNA, the CDR3 is TGCGCCAGCAGCTGGTTCGGGACTAGCAGGAATGAGCAGTTCTTC.

This chain uses TRBV6-5 with TRBJ2-3; unclear D gene. Germline V lookup: CDR1 MNHEY, CDR2 SVGAGI. The V end was cut by 6 bases, the J end by 7 bases, with 11 bases between. The CDR3 contains 12 residues. This CDR3 is CASSGPQNTQYF. In nucleotides, the CDR3 is TGTGCCAGCAGCGGACCCCAGAATACGCAGTATTTT.

The table lists this clonotype with many counts. The chain has TRBV20-1 and TRBJ2-5; the match to TRBD1 covers 11 bases. Losses at the gene ends were 6 bases for V and 4 bases for J; bases not matched to a gene: 7. This CDR3 comprises 14 residues. The germline CDR1 and CDR2 sequences are DFQATT and SNEGSKA (reference sequence). CDR3 DNA: TGCAGTGCCCACCCCGGGACAGGGGGAGAGACCCAGTACTTC. Translation gives CSAHPGTGGETQYF.

This clonotype was observed many times. The V gene is TRBV5-1, the J gene TRBJ2-1; D gene unclear. CDR1 SGHRS and CDR2 YFSETQ come from the germline V gene. Deletions cut 4 bases from V and 4 bases from J, with 12 bases between. The CDR3 sequence is 14 residues long. Written as DNA, the CDR3 is TGCGCCAGCAGCCCCCTGGACCGATACAATGAGCAGTTCTTC. Protein sequence: CASSPLDRYNEQFF.

As to this clonotype: As the CDR3 is not closed by the conserved phenylalanine or tryptophan, this likely results from a read error. The J gene is TRBJ1-1, the V gene TRBV20-1; no reliable D call. CDR1 is DFQATT and CDR2 is SNEGSKA in the germline V gene (reference sequence). The V end was cut by 6 bases, the J end by 7 bases, with 9 bases between. The CDR3 is made up of 10 amino acids. CDR3 region: CSALRDEAFY. CDR3 nucleotides: TGCAGTGCCCTCCGCGATGAAGCTTTCTAT.

This clonotype occurred many times. The CDR3 loop is CASSYRGGDRGYTF. The CDR3 DNA reads TGTGCCAGCAGTTACAGGGGAGGGGATCGTGGCTACACCTTC. The chain carries TRBV12-3 or TRBV12-4 and TRBJ1-2; TRBD1 agrees at 7 bases. This CDR3 contains 14 residues. V was pared by 4 bases and J by 7 bases, with 9 bases of the junction left unmatched.

This clonotype was seen at least ten times. Written as DNA, the CDR3 is TGCGCCAGCAGCCAAGCCGGGGGCGAGATGAACACTGAAGCTTTCTTT. As protein: CASSQAGGEMNTEAFF. This chain connects TRBV4-1 to TRBJ1-1, with a tentative D call TRBD1 (6 bases). Germline V CDR1 and CDR2: MGHRA, YSYEKL. The V end lost 1 base, the J end lost 0 bases, and 12 bases lay between the germline ends. The CDR3 totals 16 residues.

In this sample, this clonotype turned up many times. The chain is built from TRBV11-1 and TRBJ2-1; maybe TRBD2 (6 bases). CDR1 is SGHAT and CDR2 is FQDESV in the germline V gene (reference sequence). The CDR3 extends over 13 amino acids. Trimming removed 5 bases at V and 4 bases at J, with 9 bases between. The CDR3 DNA reads TGTGCCAGCAGCGGGAGGATGTACAATGAGCAGTTCTTC. Amino acid sequence: CASSGRMYNEQFF.